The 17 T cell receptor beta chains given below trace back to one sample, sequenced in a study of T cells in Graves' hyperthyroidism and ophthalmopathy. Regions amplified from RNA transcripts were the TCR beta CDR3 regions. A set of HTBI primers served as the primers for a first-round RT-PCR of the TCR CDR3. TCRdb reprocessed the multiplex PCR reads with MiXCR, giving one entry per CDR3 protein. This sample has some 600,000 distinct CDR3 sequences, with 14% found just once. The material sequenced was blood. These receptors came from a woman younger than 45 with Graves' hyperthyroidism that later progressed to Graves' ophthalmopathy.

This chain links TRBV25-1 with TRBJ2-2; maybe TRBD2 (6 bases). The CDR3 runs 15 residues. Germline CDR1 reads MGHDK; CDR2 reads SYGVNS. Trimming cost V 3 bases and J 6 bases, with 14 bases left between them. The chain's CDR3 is CASSDSGRTPGELFF. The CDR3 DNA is TGTGCCAGCAGTGATTCCGGGAGAACCCCCGGGGAGCTGTTTTTT.

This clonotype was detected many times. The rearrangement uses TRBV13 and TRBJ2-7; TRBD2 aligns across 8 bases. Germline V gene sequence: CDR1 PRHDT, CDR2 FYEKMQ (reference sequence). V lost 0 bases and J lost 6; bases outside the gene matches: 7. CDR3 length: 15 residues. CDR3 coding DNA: TGTGCCAGCAGCTTAGGGGGAGCGGGAGTTATCGAGCAGTACTTC. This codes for CASSLGGAGVIEQYF.

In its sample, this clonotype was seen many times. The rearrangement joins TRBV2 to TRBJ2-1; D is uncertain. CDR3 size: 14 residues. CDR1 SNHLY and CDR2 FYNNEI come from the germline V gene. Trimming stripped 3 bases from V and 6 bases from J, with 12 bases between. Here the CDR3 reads CASSDEGRINEQFF. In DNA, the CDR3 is TGTGCCAGCAGTGATGAAGGGCGGATCAATGAGCAGTTCTTC.

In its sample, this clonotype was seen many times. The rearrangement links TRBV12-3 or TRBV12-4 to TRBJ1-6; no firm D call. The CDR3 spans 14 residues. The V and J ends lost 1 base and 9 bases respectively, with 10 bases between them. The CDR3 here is CASSLVASGSPLHF. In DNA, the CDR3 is TGTGCCAGCAGTTTAGTAGCCAGTGGTTCACCCCTCCACTTT.

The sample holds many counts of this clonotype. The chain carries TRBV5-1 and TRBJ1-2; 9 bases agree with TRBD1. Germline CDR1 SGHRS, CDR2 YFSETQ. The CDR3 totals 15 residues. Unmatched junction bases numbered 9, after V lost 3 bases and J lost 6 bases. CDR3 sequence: CASSSGQGVRNGYTF. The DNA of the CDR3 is TGCGCCAGCAGCTCGGGACAGGGTGTCAGGAATGGCTACACCTTC.

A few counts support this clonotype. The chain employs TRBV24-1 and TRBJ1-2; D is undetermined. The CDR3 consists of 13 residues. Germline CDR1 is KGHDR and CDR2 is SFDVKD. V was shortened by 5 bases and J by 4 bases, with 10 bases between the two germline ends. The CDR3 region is CATSGGIPYGYTF. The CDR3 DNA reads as TGTGCCACCAGTGGTGGGATTCCCTATGGCTACACCTTC.

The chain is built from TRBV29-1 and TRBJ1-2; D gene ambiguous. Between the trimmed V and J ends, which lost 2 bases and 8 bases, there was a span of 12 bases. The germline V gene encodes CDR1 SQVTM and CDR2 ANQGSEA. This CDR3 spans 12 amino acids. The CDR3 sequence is CSVEWATRGYTF. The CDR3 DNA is TGCAGCGTTGAATGGGCCACTAGGGGCTACACCTTC. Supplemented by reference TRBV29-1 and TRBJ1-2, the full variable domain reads SAVISQKPSRDICQRGTSLTIQCQVDSQVTMMFWYRQQPGQSLTLIATANQGSEATYESGFVIDKFPISRPNLTFSTLTVSNMSPEDSSIYLCSVEWATRGYTFGSGTRLTVV.

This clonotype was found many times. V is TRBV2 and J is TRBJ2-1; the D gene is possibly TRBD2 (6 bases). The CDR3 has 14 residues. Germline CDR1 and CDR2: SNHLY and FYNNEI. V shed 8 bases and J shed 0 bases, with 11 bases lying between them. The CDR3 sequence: CASQSGRSYNEQFF. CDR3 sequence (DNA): TGTGCCAGCCAAAGCGGGCGCTCCTACAATGAGCAGTTCTTC.

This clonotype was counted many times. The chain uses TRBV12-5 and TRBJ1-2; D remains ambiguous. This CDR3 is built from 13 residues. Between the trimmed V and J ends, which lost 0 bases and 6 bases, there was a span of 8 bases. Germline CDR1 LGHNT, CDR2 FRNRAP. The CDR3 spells CASGLVADDGYTF. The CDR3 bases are TGTGCTAGTGGTTTGGTTGCCGATGATGGCTACACCTTC.

For the CDR3, the DNA is TGTGCCAGCAGCTTTGGGCAGATCTATGGCTACACCTTC. This translates into CASSFGQIYGYTF. The rearrangement joins TRBV7-9 to TRBJ1-2; D remains unclear. Per the germline V gene, CDR1 is SEHNR and CDR2 is FQNEAQ (reference sequence). V was shortened by 3 bases and J by 4 bases, with 9 bases between the two germline ends. The length of the CDR3 is 13 residues.

Here the CDR3 reads CASSSGTGANVLTF. As DNA, the CDR3 is TGTGCCAGCAGTTCCGGGACAGGAGCCAACGTCCTGACTTTC. The chain links TRBV12-3 or TRBV12-4 to TRBJ2-6; TRBD1 aligns across 8 bases. The CDR3 is 14 amino acids. V gave up 4 bases and J gave up 7 bases; unmatched junction bases: 3.

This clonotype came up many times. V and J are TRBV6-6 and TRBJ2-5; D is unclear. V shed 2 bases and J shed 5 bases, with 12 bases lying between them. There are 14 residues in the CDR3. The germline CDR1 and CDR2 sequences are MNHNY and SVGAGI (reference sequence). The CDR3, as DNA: TGTGCCAGCAGTTACGGAGTGGACGGGGAGACCCAGTACTTC. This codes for CASSYGVDGETQYF.

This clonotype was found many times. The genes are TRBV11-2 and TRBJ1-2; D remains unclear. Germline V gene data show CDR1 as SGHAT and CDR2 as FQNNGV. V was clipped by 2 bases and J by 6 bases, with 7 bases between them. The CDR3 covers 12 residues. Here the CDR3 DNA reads TGTGCCAGCAGCTTAAGTGGAGATGGCTACACCTTC. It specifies CASSLSGDGYTF.

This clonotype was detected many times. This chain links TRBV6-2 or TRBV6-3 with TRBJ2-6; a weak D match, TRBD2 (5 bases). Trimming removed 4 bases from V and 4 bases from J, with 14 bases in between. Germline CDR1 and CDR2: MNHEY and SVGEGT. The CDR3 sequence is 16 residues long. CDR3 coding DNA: TGTGCCAGCAGTTCCCCACCGGGGATCGGGGCCAACGTCCTGACTTTC. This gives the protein CASSSPPGIGANVLTF.

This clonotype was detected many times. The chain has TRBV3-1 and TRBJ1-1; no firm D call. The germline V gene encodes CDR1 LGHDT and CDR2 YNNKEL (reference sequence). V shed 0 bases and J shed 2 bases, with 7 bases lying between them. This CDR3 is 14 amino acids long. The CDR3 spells CASSQEGSNTEAFF. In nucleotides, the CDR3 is TGTGCCAGCAGCCAAGAGGGTAGTAACACTGAAGCTTTCTTT.

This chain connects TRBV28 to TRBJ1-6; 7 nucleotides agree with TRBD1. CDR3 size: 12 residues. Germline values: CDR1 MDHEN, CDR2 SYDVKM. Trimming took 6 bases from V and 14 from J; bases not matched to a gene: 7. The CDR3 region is CASRRTGEALHF. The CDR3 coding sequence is TGTGCCAGCAGACGGACAGGTGAGGCCCTCCACTTT.

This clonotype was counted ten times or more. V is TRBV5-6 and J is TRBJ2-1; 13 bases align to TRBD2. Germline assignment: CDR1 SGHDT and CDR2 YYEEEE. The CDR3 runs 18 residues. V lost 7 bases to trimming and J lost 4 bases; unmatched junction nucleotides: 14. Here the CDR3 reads CASFRTSGSVVLYNEQFF. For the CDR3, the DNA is TGTGCCAGCTTTAGGACTAGCGGGAGTGTGGTGTTGTACAATGAGCAGTTCTTC.